These T cell receptor beta chains were read from a single sample in a study of shared clonotypes between healthy human individuals. Some clones are missing from TCRdb's copy, which holds only in-frame ones; the method was immunoSEQ multiplex PCR. The sample carries 400,000 to 550,000 clones, around three quarters recorded once. The sample consisted of PBMCs. These receptors all stem from a woman between 40 and 50 years old in good health. Some clones in this sample may be carry-over from other donors' samples. CDR3s include the opening cysteine and the closing phenylalanine or tryptophan. The order of the fields is J gene, D gene, V gene, clone size, CDR3 protein, CDR3 DNA. A D gene is named only where the DNA matches it firmly. Clone size is not always given. Where it is, it says once, few, many or a class for expanded clones.

TRBJ2-1 | TRBD1 | TRBV18 | - | CASSPGGTRTGAYNEQFF | TGTGCCAGCTCACCGGGGGGGACGCGGACAGGGGCATACAATGAGCAGTTCTTC
TRBJ2-7 | TRBD2 | TRBV6-1 | - | CASSEISGSDEQYF | TGTGCCAGCAGTGAAATTAGCGGGAGTGACGAGCAGTACTTC
TRBJ1-2 | - | TRBV27 | - | CASTGFGGSYGYTF | TGTGCCAGCACCGGATTTGGGGGGAGCTATGGCTACACCTTC
TRBJ2-7 | - | TRBV5-6 | - | CASSYGQLEQYF | TGTGCCAGCAGCTATGGCCAGCTCGAGCAGTACTTC
TRBJ2-5 | - | TRBV4-1 | few | CASSHATGKETQYF | TGCGCCAGCAGCCACGCCACAGGGAAAGAGACCCAGTACTTC
TRBJ2-1 | - | TRBV7-9 | few | CASSLRGGGQGNWNEQFF | TGTGCCAGCAGCTTAAGGGGGGGAGGACAGGGTAATTGGAATGAGCAGTTCTTC
TRBJ2-7 | - | TRBV10-3 | - | CAIGQSHSYEQYF | TGTGCCATCGGACAGTCCCACTCCTACGAGCAGTACTTC
TRBJ1-2 | - | TRBV18 | - | CASSELQELYGYTF | TGTGCCAGCTCCGAACTACAGGAGTTGTATGGCTACACCTTC
TRBJ2-1 | TRBD1 | TRBV2 | - | CATSLRQGNDEQFF | TGTGCCACCAGTTTGAGACAGGGAAACGATGAGCAGTTCTTC
TRBJ1-5 | TRBD1 | TRBV6-1 | few | CASSGRTGTFNQPQHF | TGTGCCAGCAGTGGACGGACAGGGACGTTCAATCAGCCCCAGCATTTT
TRBJ2-5 | TRBD2 | TRBV5-1 | - | CASSLGLAGGEETQYF | TGCGCCAGCAGCTTAGGACTAGCGGGAGGAGAGGAGACCCAGTACTTC
TRBJ1-1 | - | TRBV5-1 | - | CASSLGPQAPRAFF | TGCGCCAGCAGCTTGGGTCCTCAGGCCCCGCGAGCTTTCTTT
TRBJ1-5 | - | TRBV10-3 | - | CAISDGVRGDDQPQHF | TGTGCCATCAGTGACGGGGTCAGGGGAGACGATCAGCCCCAGCATTTT
TRBJ2-2 | - | TRBV18 | - | CASSSRGTGELFF | TGTGCCAGCTCATCCCGGGGCACCGGGGAGCTGTTTTTT
TRBJ1-1 | - | TRBV29-1 | - | CSVAGRGGTMNTEAFF | TGCAGCGTTGCCGGCAGGGGAGGGACCATGAACACTGAAGCTTTCTTT
TRBJ2-7 | - | TRBV4-3 | once | CASSQDIGSLAYEQYF | TGCGCCAGCAGCCAAGATATCGGGTCTCTTGCGTACGAGCAGTACTTC
TRBJ2-2 | - | TRBV4-3 | few | CASSQDREVEGTGELFF | TGCGCCAGCAGCCAAGATAGGGAGGTAGAAGGGACCGGGGAGCTGTTTTTT
TRBJ2-7 | TRBD2 | TRBV5-4 | - | CASSLASGTLIYEQYF | TGTGCCAGCAGCTTGGCTAGCGGGACACTCATCTACGAGCAGTACTTC
TRBJ2-3 | - | TRBV15 | - | CATSEGFDTDTQYF | TGTGCCACCTCCGAAGGGTTTGACACAGATACGCAGTATTTT
TRBJ2-4 | - | TRBV25-1 | - | CASSDPAHTKNIQYF | TGTGCCAGCAGTGACCCCGCCCATACCAAAAACATTCAGTACTTC
TRBJ2-7 | TRBD2 | TRBV6-6 | - | CASSYASGVSYEQYF | TGTGCCAGCAGTTATGCTAGCGGAGTGTCCTACGAGCAGTACTTC
TRBJ2-7 | TRBD1 | TRBV19 | - | CASSTTGGYYEQYF | TGTGCCAGTAGTACGACAGGGGGCTATTACGAGCAGTACTTC
TRBJ1-1 | TRBD1 | TRBV23-1 | few | CASSHLPDRDTEAFF | TGCGCCAGCAGTCACCTTCCTGACAGGGACACTGAAGCTTTCTTT
TRBJ1-2 | - | TRBV2 | - | CASSEGSKKDGYTF | TGTGCCAGCAGTGAGGGCAGCAAAAAAGATGGCTACACCTTC
TRBJ2-1 | TRBD2 | TRBV9 | - | CASSVALQASGNNEQFF | TGTGCCAGCAGCGTAGCCCTTCAGGCTAGCGGGAACAATGAGCAGTTCTTC
TRBJ2-3 | TRBD2 | TRBV11-1 | - | CASSYSGLGTDTQYF | TGTGCCAGCAGCTATAGCGGGCTAGGCACAGATACGCAGTATTTT
TRBJ1-5 | - | TRBV30 | once | CAWSEGPGPPPQHF | TGTGCCTGGAGCGAGGGCCCAGGGCCCCCGCCCCAGCATTTT
TRBJ2-3 | - | TRBV28 | once | CASSGSGWLTDTQYF | TGTGCCAGCAGTGGTAGTGGGTGGTTGACAGATACGCAGTATTTT
TRBJ1-2 | - | TRBV28 | - | CASISGDNYGYTF | TGTGCCAGCATTTCGGGGGATAACTATGGCTACACCTTC
TRBJ1-5 | - | TRBV6-1 | - | CASSEAVDVQPQHF | TGTGCCAGCAGTGAAGCGGTGGACGTTCAGCCCCAGCATTTT
TRBJ1-4 | TRBD1 | TRBV2 | few | CASRGTGNNPTNEKLFF | TGTGCCAGCAGGGGGACAGGGAACAACCCAACTAATGAAAAACTGTTTTTT
TRBJ1-2 | - | TRBV27 | - | CASSMNGGLNYGYTF | TGTGCCAGCAGTATGAATGGAGGGCTAAACTATGGCTACACCTTC
TRBJ2-7 | TRBD1 | TRBV2 | - | CASSTGTVPYEQYF | TGTGCCAGCAGTACCGGGACAGTCCCCTACGAGCAGTACTTC
TRBJ2-2 | - | TRBV28 | - | CASSSPTGSNTGELFF | TGTGCCAGCAGTTCTCCGACGGGGTCGAACACCGGGGAGCTGTTTTTT
TRBJ2-3 | - | TRBV12-2 | once | CASRPYGGGTSTDTQYF | TGTGCAAGTCGCCCGTACGGGGGCGGGACTAGCACAGATACGCAGTATTTT
TRBJ2-7 | TRBD1 | TRBV28 | - | CASSSGTGYYEQYF | TGTGCCAGCAGTTCCGGGACAGGGTACTACGAGCAGTACTTC
TRBJ1-1 | - | TRBV27 | - | CASSLFERYDPPEVFF | TGTGCCAGCAGTTTATTCGAGCGGTACGACCCCCCAGAAGTTTTCTTT
TRBJ1-1 | - | TRBV6-4 | - | CASSWAVNTEAFF | TGTGCCAGCAGTTGGGCAGTCAACACTGAAGCTTTCTTT
TRBJ2-7 | TRBD2 | TRBV2 | - | CASSEATSGIYEQYF | TGTGCCAGCAGTGAAGCGACTAGCGGGATCTACGAGCAGTACTTC
TRBJ1-1 | TRBD1 | TRBV5-1 | - | CASSWGQMNTEAFF | TGCGCCAGCAGCTGGGGACAGATGAACACTGAAGCTTTCTTT
TRBJ2-1 | TRBD1 | TRBV5-1 | - | CASPIGGDEQFF | TGCGCCAGCCCCATAGGGGGCGATGAGCAGTTCTTC